Sequencing of this T cell receptor beta chain was carried out in a study of blood T cell repertoires in COVID-19. The assay was immunoSEQ multiplex PCR, and TCRdb's table has in-frame clones only and misses some. The profile shows roughly 120,000 clones, 90% of them singletons. The CDR3 sequence is 15 residues long. Germline-derived CDR1 and CDR2 are SGHRS and YFSETQ. V lost 0 bases to trimming and J lost 0 bases, with 8 bases between them. The Seattle patients, enrolled during active infection, were followed longitudinally. The specimen sequenced was peripheral blood. This chain connects TRBV5-1 to TRBJ2-3; D might be TRBD1 (5 bases). The TCR was taken from a man aged 55-75 years with COVID-19, enrolled during active disease. In nucleotides, the CDR3 is TGCGCCAGCAGCTTGGGAGGACACAGCACAGATACGCAGTATTTT. Translation gives CASSLGGHSTDTQYF.